The T cell receptor (beta chain) described here comes from a study of control samples from healthy donors and cancer patients. This CDR3 is built from 15 residues. J lost 2 bases, V lost 5 bases, and 6 bases had no gene match. The germline V gene encodes CDR1 SGHAT and CDR2 FQNNGV. Generated by immunoSEQ multiplex PCR, the TCRdb table keeps only in-frame clones and is missing some. The sample has 130,000 to 150,000 clones, approximately 91% seen once. This receptor was identified in a young man in good health. The V gene is TRBV11-2, the J gene TRBJ1-1, with 9 nucleotides matching TRBD1. The sample taken for sequencing was blood. This CDR3 reads CASSPRTGVNTEAFF. CDR3 coding DNA: TGTGCCAGCAGCCCCAGGACAGGGGTCAACACTGAAGCTTTCTTT.